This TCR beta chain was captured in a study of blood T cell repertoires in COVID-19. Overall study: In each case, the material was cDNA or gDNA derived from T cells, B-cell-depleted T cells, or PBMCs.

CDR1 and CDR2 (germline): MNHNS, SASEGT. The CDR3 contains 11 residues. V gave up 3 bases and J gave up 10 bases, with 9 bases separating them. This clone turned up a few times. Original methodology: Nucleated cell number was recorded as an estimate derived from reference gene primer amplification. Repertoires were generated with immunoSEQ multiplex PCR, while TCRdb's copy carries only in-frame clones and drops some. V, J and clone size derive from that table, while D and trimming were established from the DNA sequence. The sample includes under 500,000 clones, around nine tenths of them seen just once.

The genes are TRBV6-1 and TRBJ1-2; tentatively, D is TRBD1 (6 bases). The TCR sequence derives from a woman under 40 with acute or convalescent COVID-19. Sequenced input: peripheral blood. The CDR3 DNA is TGTGCCAGCAGTGACGGGGGGCCCTACACCTTC. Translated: CASSDGGPYTF.